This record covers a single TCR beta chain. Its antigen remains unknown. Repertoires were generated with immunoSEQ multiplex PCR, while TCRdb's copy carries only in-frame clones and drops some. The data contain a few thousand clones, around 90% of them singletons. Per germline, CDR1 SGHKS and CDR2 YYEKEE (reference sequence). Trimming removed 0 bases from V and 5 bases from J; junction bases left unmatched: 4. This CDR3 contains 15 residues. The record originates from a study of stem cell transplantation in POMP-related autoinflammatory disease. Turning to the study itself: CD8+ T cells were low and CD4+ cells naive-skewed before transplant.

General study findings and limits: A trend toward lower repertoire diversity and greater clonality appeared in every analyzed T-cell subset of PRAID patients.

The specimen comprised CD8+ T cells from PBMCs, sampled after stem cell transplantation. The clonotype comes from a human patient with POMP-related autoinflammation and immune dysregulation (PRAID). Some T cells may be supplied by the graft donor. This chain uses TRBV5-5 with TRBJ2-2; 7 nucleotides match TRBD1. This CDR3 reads CASSLGQGGTGELFF. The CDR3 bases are TGTGCCAGCAGCTTGGGACAGGGTGGAACCGGGGAGCTGTTTTTT.